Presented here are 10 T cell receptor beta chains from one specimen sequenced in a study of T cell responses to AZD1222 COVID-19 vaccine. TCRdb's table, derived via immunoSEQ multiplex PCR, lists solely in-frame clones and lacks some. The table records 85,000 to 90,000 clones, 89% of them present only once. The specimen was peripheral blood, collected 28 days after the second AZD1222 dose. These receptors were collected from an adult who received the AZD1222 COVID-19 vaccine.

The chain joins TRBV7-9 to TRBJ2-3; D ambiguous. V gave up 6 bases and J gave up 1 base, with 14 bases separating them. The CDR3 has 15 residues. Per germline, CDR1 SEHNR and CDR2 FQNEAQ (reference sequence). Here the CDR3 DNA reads TGTGCCAGCAGGTATAGTGGCTCCGGCACAGATACGCAGTATTTT. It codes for CASRYSGSGTDTQYF. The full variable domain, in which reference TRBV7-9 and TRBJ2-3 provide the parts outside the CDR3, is DTGVSQNPRHKITKRGQNVTFRCDPISEHNRLYWYRQTLGQGPEFLTYFQNEAQLEKSRLLSDRFSAERPKGSFSTLEIQRTEQGDSAMYLCASRYSGSGTDTQYFGPGTRLTVL.

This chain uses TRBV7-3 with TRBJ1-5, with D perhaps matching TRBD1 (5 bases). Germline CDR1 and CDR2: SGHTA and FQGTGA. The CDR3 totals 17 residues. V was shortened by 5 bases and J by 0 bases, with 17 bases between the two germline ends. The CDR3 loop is CASSIQELSFSNQPQHF. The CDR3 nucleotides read TGTGCCAGCAGCATACAGGAGCTTTCCTTTAGCAATCAGCCCCAGCATTTT.

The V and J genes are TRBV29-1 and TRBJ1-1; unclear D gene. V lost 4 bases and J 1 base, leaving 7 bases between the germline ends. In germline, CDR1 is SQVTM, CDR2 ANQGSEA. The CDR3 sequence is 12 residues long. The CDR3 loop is CSVVRTNTEAFF. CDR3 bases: TGCAGCGTTGTCAGGACGAACACTGAAGCTTTCTTT. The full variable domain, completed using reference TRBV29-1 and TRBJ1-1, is SAVISQKPSRDICQRGTSLTIQCQVDSQVTMMFWYRQQPGQSLTLIATANQGSEATYESGFVIDKFPISRPNLTFSTLTVSNMSPEDSSIYLCSVVRTNTEAFFGQGTRLTVV.

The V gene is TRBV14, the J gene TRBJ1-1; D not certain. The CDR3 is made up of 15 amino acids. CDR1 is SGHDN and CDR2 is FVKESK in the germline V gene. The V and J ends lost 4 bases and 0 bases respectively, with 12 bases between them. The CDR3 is CASSPPGNMNTEAFF. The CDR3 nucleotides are TGTGCCAGCAGCCCCCCGGGTAACATGAACACTGAAGCTTTCTTT.

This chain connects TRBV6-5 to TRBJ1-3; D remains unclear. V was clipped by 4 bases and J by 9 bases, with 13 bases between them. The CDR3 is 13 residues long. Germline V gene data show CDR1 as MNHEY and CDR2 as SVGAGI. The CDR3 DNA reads TGTGCCAGCAGTTCCCCCTCCGCACCCACCATATATTTT. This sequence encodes CASSSPSAPTIYF.

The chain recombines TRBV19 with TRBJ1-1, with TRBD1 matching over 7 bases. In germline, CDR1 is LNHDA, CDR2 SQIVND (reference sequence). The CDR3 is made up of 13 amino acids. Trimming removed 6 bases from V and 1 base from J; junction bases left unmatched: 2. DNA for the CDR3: TGTGCCAGTAGCAGGACAGGGAACACTGAAGCTTTCTTT. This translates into CASSRTGNTEAFF. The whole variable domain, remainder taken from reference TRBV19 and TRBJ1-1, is DGGITQSPKYLFRKEGQNVTLSCEQNLNHDAMYWYRQDPGQGLRLIYYSQIVNDFQKGDIAEGYSVSREKKESFPLTVTSAQKNPTAFYLCASSRTGNTEAFFGQGTRLTVV.

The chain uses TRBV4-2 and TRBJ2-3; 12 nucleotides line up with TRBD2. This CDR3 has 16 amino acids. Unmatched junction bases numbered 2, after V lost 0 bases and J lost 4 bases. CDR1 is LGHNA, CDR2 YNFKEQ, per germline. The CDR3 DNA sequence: TGTGCCAGCAGCCAAGACCTAGCGGGGGGGCCAGATACGCAGTATTTT. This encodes CASSQDLAGGPDTQYF.

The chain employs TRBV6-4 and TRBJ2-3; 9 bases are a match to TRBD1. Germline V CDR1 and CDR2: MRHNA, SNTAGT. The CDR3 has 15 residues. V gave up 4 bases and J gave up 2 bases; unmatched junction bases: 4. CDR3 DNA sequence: TGTGCCAGCAGTGCGGGACAGGGAATCACAGATACGCAGTATTTT. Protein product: CASSAGQGITDTQYF.

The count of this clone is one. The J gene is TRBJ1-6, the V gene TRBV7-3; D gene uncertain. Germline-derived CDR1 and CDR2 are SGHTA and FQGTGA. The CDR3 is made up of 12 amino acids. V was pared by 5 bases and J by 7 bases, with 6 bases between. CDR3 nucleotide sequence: TGTGCCAGCAGCCCCGGAAATTCACCCCTCCACTTT. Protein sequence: CASSPGNSPLHF.

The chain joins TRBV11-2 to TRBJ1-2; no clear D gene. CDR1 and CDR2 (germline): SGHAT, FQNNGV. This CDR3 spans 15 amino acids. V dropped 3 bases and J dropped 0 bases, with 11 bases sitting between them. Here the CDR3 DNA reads TGTGCCAGCAGCTTCGGTGGACGCGCTAACTATGGCTACACCTTC. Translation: CASSFGGRANYGYTF.